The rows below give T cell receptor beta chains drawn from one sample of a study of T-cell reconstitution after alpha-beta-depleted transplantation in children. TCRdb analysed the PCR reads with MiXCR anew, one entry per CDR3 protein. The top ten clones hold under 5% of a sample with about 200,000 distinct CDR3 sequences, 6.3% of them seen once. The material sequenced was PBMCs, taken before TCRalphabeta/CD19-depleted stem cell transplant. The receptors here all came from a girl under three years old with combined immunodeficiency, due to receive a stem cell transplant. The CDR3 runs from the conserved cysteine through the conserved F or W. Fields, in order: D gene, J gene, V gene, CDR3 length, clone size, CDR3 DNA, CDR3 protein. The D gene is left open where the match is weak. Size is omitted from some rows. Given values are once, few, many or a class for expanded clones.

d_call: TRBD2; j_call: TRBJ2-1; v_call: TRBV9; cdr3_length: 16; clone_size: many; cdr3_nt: TGTGCCAGCAGCGCAAGGACTAGCGGGTCCTACAATGAGCAGTTCTTC; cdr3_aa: CASSARTSGSYNEQFF
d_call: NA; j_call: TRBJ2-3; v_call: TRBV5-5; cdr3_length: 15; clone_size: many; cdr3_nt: TGTGCCAGCACCCCACCAGGGGTTGTTGCAGATACGCAGTATTTT; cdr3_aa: CASTPPGVVADTQYF
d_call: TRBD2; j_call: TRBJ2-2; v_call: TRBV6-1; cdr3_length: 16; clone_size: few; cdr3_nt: TGTGCCAGCAGCCAACCGGGACTAACTAACACCGGGGAGCTGTTTTTT; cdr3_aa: CASSQPGLTNTGELFF
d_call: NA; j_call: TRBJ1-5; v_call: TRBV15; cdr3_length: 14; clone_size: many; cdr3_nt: TGTGCCACCAAGGGTAGGGTTAGAAATCAGCCCCAGCATTTT; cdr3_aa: CATKGRVRNQPQHF
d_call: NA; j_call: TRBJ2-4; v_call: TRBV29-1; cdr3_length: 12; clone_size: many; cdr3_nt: TGCAGCGTTGACCTGGTACGCAACATTCAGTACTTC; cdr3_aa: CSVDLVRNIQYF
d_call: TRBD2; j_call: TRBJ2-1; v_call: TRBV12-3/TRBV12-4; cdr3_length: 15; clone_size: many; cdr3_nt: TGTGCCAGCAGCCCCACTAGCGGGCCTTACAATGAGCAGTTCTTC; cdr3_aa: CASSPTSGPYNEQFF
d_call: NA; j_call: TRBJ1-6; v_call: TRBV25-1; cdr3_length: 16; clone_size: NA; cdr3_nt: TGTGCCAGCAGTGAGGCGTCGACCAACTATAATTCACCCCTCCACTTT; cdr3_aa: CASSEASTNYNSPLHF
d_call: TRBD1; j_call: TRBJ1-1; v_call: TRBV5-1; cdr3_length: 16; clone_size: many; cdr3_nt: TGCGCCAGCTCCACCGGGACAGGGGGCGGCGGCACTGAAGCTTTCTTT; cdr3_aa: CASSTGTGGGGTEAFF
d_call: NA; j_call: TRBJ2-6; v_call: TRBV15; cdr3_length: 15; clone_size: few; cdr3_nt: TGTGCCACCAGCAGAGGCGACTCTGGGGCCAACGTCCTGACTTTC; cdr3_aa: CATSRGDSGANVLTF
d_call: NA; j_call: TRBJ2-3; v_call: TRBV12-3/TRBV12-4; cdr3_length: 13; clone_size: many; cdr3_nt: TGTGCCAGCAGTTTGAGTGAGCGAGATACGCAGTATTTT; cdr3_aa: CASSLSERDTQYF
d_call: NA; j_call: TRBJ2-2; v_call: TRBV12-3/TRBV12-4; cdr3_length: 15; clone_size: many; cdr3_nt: TGTGCCAGCAGCCCCCCGGGGGTGAACACCGGGGAGCTGTTTTTT; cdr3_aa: CASSPPGVNTGELFF
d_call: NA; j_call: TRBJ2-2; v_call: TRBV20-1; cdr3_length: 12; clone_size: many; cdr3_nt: TGCAGTGGAAGGGAGTGTACCGGGGAGCTGTTTTTT; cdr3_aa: CSGRECTGELFF
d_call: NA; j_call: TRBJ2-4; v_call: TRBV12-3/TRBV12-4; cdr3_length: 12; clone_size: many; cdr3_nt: TGTGCCAGCACCGCCCCCGGGGGCATTCAGTACTTC; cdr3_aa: CASTAPGGIQYF
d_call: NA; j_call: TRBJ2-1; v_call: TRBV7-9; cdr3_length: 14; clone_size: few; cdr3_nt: TGTGCCAGCAGCTTCGTACGGAGGGTAAATGAGCAGTTCTTC; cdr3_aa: CASSFVRRVNEQFF
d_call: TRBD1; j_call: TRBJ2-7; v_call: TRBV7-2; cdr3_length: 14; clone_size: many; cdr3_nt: TGTGCCAGCAGCACCGACAGGGGTACCTACGAGCAGTACTTC; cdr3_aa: CASSTDRGTYEQYF
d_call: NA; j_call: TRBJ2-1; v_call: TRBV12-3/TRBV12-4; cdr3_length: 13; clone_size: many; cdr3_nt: TGTGCCAGCTCTCCTACGAAGGGGAATGAGCAGTTCTTC; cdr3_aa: CASSPTKGNEQFF
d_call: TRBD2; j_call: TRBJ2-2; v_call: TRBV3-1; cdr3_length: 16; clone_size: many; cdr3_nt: TGTGCCAGCAGCCAAGAGGGAGGACTAGCGGCCGGGGAGCTGTTTTTT; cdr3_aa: CASSQEGGLAAGELFF
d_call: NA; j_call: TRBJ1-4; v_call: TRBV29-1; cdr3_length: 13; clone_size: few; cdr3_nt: TGCAGCGCCAAAGCGCAGAATAATGAAAAACTGTTTTTT; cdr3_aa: CSAKAQNNEKLFF
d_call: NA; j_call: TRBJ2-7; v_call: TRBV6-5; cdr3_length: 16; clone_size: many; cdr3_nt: TGTGCCAGCAGTTATGGCTCCTTCCGTCCGTGGGGGGAGCAGTACTTC; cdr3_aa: CASSYGSFRPWGEQYF
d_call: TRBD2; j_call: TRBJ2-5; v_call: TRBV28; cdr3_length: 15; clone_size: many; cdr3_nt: TGTGCCAGCAGTGTAGCGGGAGCGCTTAGAGAGACCCAGTACTTC; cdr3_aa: CASSVAGALRETQYF
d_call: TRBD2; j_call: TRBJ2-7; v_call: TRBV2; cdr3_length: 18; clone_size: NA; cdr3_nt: TGTGCCAGCAGCACACCGACTAGCGGGTTTTCTTCCTCCTACGAGCAGTACTTC; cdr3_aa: CASSTPTSGFSSSYEQYF
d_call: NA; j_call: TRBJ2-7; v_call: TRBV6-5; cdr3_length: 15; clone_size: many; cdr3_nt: TGTGCCAGCAGTTACTGGGGGGAGAGGCCGGATGAGCAGTACTTC; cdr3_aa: CASSYWGERPDEQYF
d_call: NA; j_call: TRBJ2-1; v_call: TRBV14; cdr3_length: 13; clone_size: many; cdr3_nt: TGTGCCAGCAGCATAGCCGAACACAATGAGCAGTTCTTC; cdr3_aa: CASSIAEHNEQFF
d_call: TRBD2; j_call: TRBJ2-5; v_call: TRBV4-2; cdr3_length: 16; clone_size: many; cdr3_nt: TGTGCCAGCAGCTCTTATAGCGGGAATGGCCAAGAGACCCAGTACTTC; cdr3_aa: CASSSYSGNGQETQYF
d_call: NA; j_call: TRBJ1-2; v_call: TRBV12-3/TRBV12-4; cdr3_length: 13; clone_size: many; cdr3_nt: TGTGCCAGCAGCCCCGGGGGGATCTATGGCTACACCTTC; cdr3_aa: CASSPGGIYGYTF
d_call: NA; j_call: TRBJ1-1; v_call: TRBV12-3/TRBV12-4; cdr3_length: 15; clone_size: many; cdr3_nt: TGTGCCAGCAGTTTATCTGGGACGGCGAACACTGAAGCTTTCTTT; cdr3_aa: CASSLSGTANTEAFF
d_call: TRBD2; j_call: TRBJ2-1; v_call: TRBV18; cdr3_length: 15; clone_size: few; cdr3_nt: TGTGCCAGCTCACCACTAGCGGGGGAAGGAGGTGAGCAGTTCTTC; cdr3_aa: CASSPLAGEGGEQFF
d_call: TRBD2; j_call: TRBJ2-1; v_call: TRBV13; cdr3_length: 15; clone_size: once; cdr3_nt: TGTGCCAGCAGCTTAGGCCCGGGGGGCTACAATGAGCAGTTCTTC; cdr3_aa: CASSLGPGGYNEQFF
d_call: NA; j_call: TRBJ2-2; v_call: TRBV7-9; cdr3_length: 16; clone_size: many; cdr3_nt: TGTGCCAGCAGCCCCCGGGTGGCGTCGGGAACCGGGGAGCTGTTTTTT; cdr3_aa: CASSPRVASGTGELFF
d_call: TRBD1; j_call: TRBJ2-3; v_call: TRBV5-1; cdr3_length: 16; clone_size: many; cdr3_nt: TGCGCCAGCAGCTACGGGGGACAGGGGATCACAGATACGCAGTATTTT; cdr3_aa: CASSYGGQGITDTQYF
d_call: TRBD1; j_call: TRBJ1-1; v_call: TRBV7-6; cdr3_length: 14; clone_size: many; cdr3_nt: TGTGCCAGCAGCCCCCGGGACAGGGGGACTGAAGCTTTCTTT; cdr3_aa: CASSPRDRGTEAFF
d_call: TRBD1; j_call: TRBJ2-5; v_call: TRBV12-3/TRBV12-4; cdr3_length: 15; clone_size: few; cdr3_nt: TGTGCCAGCAGTCCGACAGGGGGCTGGGGGGAGACCCAGTACTTC; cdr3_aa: CASSPTGGWGETQYF
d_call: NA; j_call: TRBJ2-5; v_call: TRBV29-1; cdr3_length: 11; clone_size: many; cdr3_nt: TGCTCATTCAAGGGGTTGGAGACCCAGTACTTC; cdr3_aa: CSFKGLETQYF
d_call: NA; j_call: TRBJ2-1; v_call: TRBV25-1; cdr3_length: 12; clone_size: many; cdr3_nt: TGTGCCAGCAGTGAATACGGGAATGAGCAGTTCTTC; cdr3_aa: CASSEYGNEQFF
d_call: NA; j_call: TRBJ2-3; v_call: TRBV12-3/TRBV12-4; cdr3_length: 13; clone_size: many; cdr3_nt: TGTGCCAGCAGTTTACTTTCCCCAGATACGCAGTATTTT; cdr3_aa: CASSLLSPDTQYF
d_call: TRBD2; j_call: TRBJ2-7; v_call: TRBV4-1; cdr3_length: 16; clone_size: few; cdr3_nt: TGCGCCAGCAGACCCGTCGGGACTAAAACCTACTACGAGCAGTACTTC; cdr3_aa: CASRPVGTKTYYEQYF